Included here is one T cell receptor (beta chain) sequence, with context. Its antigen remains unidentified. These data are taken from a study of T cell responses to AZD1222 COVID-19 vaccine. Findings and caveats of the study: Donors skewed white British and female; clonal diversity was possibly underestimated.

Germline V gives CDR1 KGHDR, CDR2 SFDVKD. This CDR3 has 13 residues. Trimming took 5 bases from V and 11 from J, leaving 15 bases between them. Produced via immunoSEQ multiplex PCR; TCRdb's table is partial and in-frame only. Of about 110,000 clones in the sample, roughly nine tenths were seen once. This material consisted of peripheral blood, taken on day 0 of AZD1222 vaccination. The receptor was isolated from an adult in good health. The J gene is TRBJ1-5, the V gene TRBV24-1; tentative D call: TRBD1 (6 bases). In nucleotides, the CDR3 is TGTGCCACCAGTGCGTCCAGGGGCTGGACCCAGCATTTT. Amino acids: CATSASRGWTQHF.